These 24 T cell receptor beta chains came from one sample sequenced in a study of blood T cell repertoires in COVID-19. TCRdb's copy holds only in-frame clones and misses some; the assay was immunoSEQ multiplex PCR. The table shows 250,000 to 300,000 clones, with 86% occurring only once. Sample: peripheral blood. Receptors originate from a woman aged 70-85 years with COVID-19, enrolled during active disease.

This clone was picked up one time. This sequence joins TRBV2 and TRBJ2-3, with D possibly being TRBD1 (6 bases). Looked up from germline, CDR1 is SNHLY and CDR2 is FYNNEI. The CDR3 runs to 15 residues. Trimming removed 5 bases at V and 1 base at J, with 13 bases between. DNA of the CDR3: TGTGCCAGCAGTCTACTAGAGGGGGGCACAGATACGCAGTATTTT. Translated: CASSLLEGGTDTQYF.

V usage is TRBV27 and J usage is TRBJ1-4; D is undetermined. The CDR3 loop spans 13 amino acids. Germline CDR1 is MNHEY and CDR2 is SMNVEV (reference sequence). Trimming removed 8 bases from V and 3 bases from J, with 10 bases in between. The CDR3 protein is CASRRFSNEKLFF. CDR3 sequence (DNA): TGTGCCAGCCGGAGGTTTTCTAATGAAAAACTGTTTTTT.

The chain carries TRBV7-8 and TRBJ1-1; tentative D call: TRBD1 (6 bases). The V and J ends lost 1 base and 3 bases respectively, with 9 bases between them. Germline CDR1 SGHVS, CDR2 FQNEAQ. The CDR3 extends over 14 amino acids. The CDR3 DNA follows: TGTGCCAGCAGCTTAGAACAGGGTGACACTGAAGCTTTCTTT. Encoded protein: CASSLEQGDTEAFF.

CDR3 nucleotides: TGTGCCAGCAGCTTAGCGGGACAATCAGATACGCAGTATTTT. Protein sequence: CASSLAGQSDTQYF. V usage is TRBV7-8 and J usage is TRBJ2-3, with D tentatively TRBD1 (6 bases). CDR1 SGHVS and CDR2 FQNEAQ come from the germline V gene. This CDR3 has 14 residues. Trimming stripped 0 bases from V and 4 bases from J, with 8 bases between.

The count of this clone is one. The chain recombines TRBV5-4 with TRBJ2-5; possible D gene TRBD2, 6 bases. The CDR3 contains 12 residues. V was pared by 5 bases and J by 5 bases, with 10 bases between. The germline gives CDR1 SGHNT, CDR2 YYREEE (reference sequence). The CDR3 bases are TGTGCCAGCAGTAAGGGGACTGAGACCCAGTACTTC. This codes for CASSKGTETQYF.

The chain employs TRBV7-9 and TRBJ2-3; D unclear. Germline V lookup: CDR1 SEHNR, CDR2 FQNEAQ (reference sequence). The CDR3 consists of 14 residues. V was pared by 1 base and J by 0 bases, with 5 bases between. DNA for the CDR3: TGTGCCAGCAGCTTAGTTCGTAGCACAGATACGCAGTATTTT. It yields the protein CASSLVRSTDTQYF.

This chain connects TRBV29-1 to TRBJ1-2, with 10 bases identical to TRBD1. The CDR3 spans 17 residues. CDR1 and CDR2 from the germline V gene are SQVTM and ANQGSEA. J lost 4 bases, V lost 6 bases, and 17 bases had no gene match. The CDR3 nucleotides are TGCAGCGTGGCCCAAAAGTACCCGGGACAGGGGATCTATGGCTACACCTTC. This encodes CSVAQKYPGQGIYGYTF.

This chain joins TRBV19 and TRBJ2-7, with D perhaps TRBD2 (6 bases). The CDR3 loop spans 16 amino acids. V lost 7 bases and J 2 bases, leaving 21 bases between the germline ends. Germline V gene lookup returns CDR1 LNHDA and CDR2 SQIVND (reference sequence). The CDR3 protein is CASTPGPGGAPYEQYF. The DNA for the CDR3 is TGTGCCAGTACCCCTGGGCCTGGCGGGGCCCCCTACGAGCAGTACTTC.

This chain joins TRBV19 and TRBJ2-1; D not resolved. The germline CDR1 and CDR2 sequences are LNHDA and SQIVND (reference sequence). V was cut by 1 base and J by 6 bases, with 4 bases left in between. The CDR3 contains 12 residues. The CDR3 DNA follows: TGTGCCAGTAGTATAGGAGGCAATGAGCAGTTCTTC. Amino acid sequence: CASSIGGNEQFF.

CDR3 sequence reads: CASSFGRNYGYTF. For the CDR3, the DNA is TGTGCCAGCAGCTTTGGCAGGAACTATGGCTACACCTTC. This chain links TRBV11-2 with TRBJ1-2; no definite D call. V lost 3 bases and J lost 2, with 7 bases in between. Germline-derived CDR1 and CDR2 are SGHAT and FQNNGV. This CDR3 is built from 13 residues. The entire variable domain, with the rest obtained from reference TRBV11-2 and TRBJ1-2, is as follows: EAGVAQSPRYKIIEKRQSVAFWCNPISGHATLYWYQQILGQGPKLLIQFQNNGVVDDSQLPKDRFSAERLKGVDSTLKIQPAKLEDSAVYLCASSFGRNYGYTFGSGTRLTVV.

The gene calls are TRBV4-1 and TRBJ1-5; 10 bases agree with TRBD1. In germline, CDR1 is MGHRA, CDR2 YSYEKL. The CDR3 length is 14 residues. V lost 4 bases to trimming and J lost 14 bases; unmatched junction nucleotides: 11. CDR3 DNA sequence: TGCGCCAGCAGCCTATTGGGACAGGGGTTTACCAAGCATTTT. The encoded protein is CASSLLGQGFTKHF.

V usage is TRBV29-1 and J usage is TRBJ2-2; D is perhaps TRBD1 (5 bases). This CDR3 comprises 12 residues. The germline CDR1 and CDR2 sequences are SQVTM and ANQGSEA. Between the trimmed V and J ends, which lost 5 bases and 7 bases, there was a span of 11 bases. CDR3 nucleotides: TGCAGCGTTAATTCAGGGTTCGGGGAGCTGTTTTTT. Amino acids: CSVNSGFGELFF.

This chain uses TRBV9 with TRBJ2-7; D is unclear. CDR1 and CDR2 from the germline V gene are SGDLS and YYNGEE. Trimming pared 3 bases from V and 0 bases from J, leaving 4 bases between. The CDR3 loop spans 12 amino acids. CDR3 sequence: CASSASSYEQYF. CDR3 nucleotide sequence: TGTGCCAGCAGCGCTAGCTCCTACGAGCAGTACTTC.

The V call is TRBV6-1, the J call TRBJ1-2; D may be TRBD1 (5 bases). V was cut by 4 bases and J by 4 bases, with 25 bases left in between. This CDR3 contains 18 residues. Germline CDR1 MNHNS, CDR2 SASEGT. The CDR3 is CASSVRHIDYQGFYGYTF. CDR3 bases: TGTGCCAGCAGTGTCCGACACATCGATTACCAGGGTTTCTATGGCTACACCTTC.

This rearrangement joins TRBV6-5 to TRBJ1-6; D possibly corresponds to TRBD1 (5 bases). V was clipped by 5 bases and J by 5 bases, with 13 bases between them. The length of the CDR3 is 15 residues. Germline V gives CDR1 MNHEY, CDR2 SVGAGI. CDR3 bases: TGTGCCAGCAGTAATTTCGTGACAGATAATTCACCCCTCCACTTT. Its protein is CASSNFVTDNSPLHF.

This clone was observed a single time. The chain uses TRBV29-1 and TRBJ1-1, with 7 bases aligning to TRBD1. The junction had 10 bases not matched to a gene; V was cut back by 4 bases and J by 8 bases. CDR3 length: 13 amino acids. The germline gives CDR1 SQVTM, CDR2 ANQGSEA. CDR3 in DNA: TGCAGCGTTGGCGAGTCCCGGACAGGCGAAGCTTTCTTT. This sequence encodes CSVGESRTGEAFF. Full variable domain (remainder filled in from reference TRBV29-1 and TRBJ1-1): SAVISQKPSRDICQRGTSLTIQCQVDSQVTMMFWYRQQPGQSLTLIATANQGSEATYESGFVIDKFPISRPNLTFSTLTVSNMSPEDSSIYLCSVGESRTGEAFFGQGTRLTVV.

J is TRBJ1-1 and V is TRBV24-1, with D unclear. Germline CDR1 is KGHDR and CDR2 is SFDVKD. This CDR3 comprises 11 residues. Trimming shortened V by 6 bases and J by 11 bases, and 12 bases separated the two germline ends. The CDR3 sequence: CATSRRRDAFF. CDR3 in DNA: TGTGCCACCAGTCGACGGCGGGATGCTTTCTTT.

The chain employs TRBV5-1 and TRBJ2-1; 14 bases are a match to TRBD2. CDR1 and CDR2 from the germline V gene are SGHRS and YFSETQ. CDR3 length equals 15 residues. V lost 5 bases and J lost 6; bases outside the gene matches: 4. In DNA, the CDR3 is TGCGCCAGCAGGACCGGGACTAGCGGGGGCAATGAGCAGTTCTTC. It is translated as CASRTGTSGGNEQFF.

The chain links TRBV19 to TRBJ1-4; TRBD1 matches 8 bases. The CDR3 is made up of 11 amino acids. V trimming: 5 bases; J trimming: 16 bases; junction bases outside the gene matches: 6. The germline CDR1 and CDR2 sequences are LNHDA and SQIVND (reference sequence). The CDR3, as DNA: TGTGCCAGTAGTCAAGGGACAGGCCGGTTTTTT. Translation: CASSQGTGRFF.

The chain couples TRBV7-9 to TRBJ2-7, with D tentatively TRBD2 (5 bases). V lost 3 bases and J 5 bases, leaving 11 bases between the germline ends. The CDR3 is made up of 13 amino acids. Germline values: CDR1 SEHNR, CDR2 FQNEAQ (reference sequence). CDR3 sequence (DNA): TGTGCCAGCAGCTTGGCGGGCTTAGACGAGCAGTACTTC. Protein product: CASSLAGLDEQYF.

V gene TRBV28 combines with J gene TRBJ2-3, with 15 bases matching TRBD2. The length of the CDR3 is 17 residues. Germline loops: CDR1 MDHEN, CDR2 SYDVKM. V gave up 6 bases and J gave up 3 bases; unmatched junction bases: 7. CDR3 bases: TGTGCCAGCAGCGCCCGGGGACTAGCGGGGGGAACAGATACGCAGTATTTT. Translated, it gives CASSARGLAGGTDTQYF.

The chain is built from TRBV5-1 and TRBJ1-3; D might be TRBD1 (5 bases). Trimming pared 4 bases from V and 1 base from J, leaving 9 bases between. CDR1 is SGHRS and CDR2 is YFSETQ in the germline V gene. The CDR3 loop spans 14 amino acids. The CDR3, as DNA: TGCGCCAGCAGCGCAGGGTTTTCTGGAAACACCATATATTTT. Its protein product is CASSAGFSGNTIYF. The whole variable domain, filled in from reference TRBV5-1 and TRBJ1-3, reads KAGVTQTPRYLIKTRGQQVTLSCSPISGHRSVSWYQQTPGQGLQFLFEYFSETQRNKGNFPGRFSGRQFSNSRSEMNVSTLELGDSALYLCASSAGFSGNTIYFGEGSWLTVV.

The chain is built from TRBV2 and TRBJ1-2, with D perhaps matching TRBD1 (6 bases). Germline CDR1 is SNHLY and CDR2 is FYNNEI. This CDR3 region has 14 residues. Trimming stripped 1 base from V and 11 bases from J, with 17 bases between. The CDR3, as DNA: TGTGCCAGCAGTGAAGGAACAGGGAAGATGTGGTACACCTTC. Protein product: CASSEGTGKMWYTF. Looking up the rest from reference TRBV2 and TRBJ1-2 gives the full variable domain: EPEVTQTPSHQVTQMGQEVILRCVPISNHLYFYWYRQILGQKVEFLVSFYNNEISEKSEIFDDQFSVERPDGSNFTLKIRSTKLEDSAMYFCASSEGTGKMWYTFGSGTRLTVV.

V usage is TRBV19 and J usage is TRBJ2-7; 9 bases match TRBD2. After removal of 5 bases from V and 9 bases from J, the junction contained 14 bases not matched to a gene. Germline CDR1 LNHDA, CDR2 SQIVND (reference sequence). The CDR3 has 15 amino acids. The CDR3 sequence is CASSASGVRLDVQYF. CDR3 nucleotide sequence: TGTGCCAGTAGTGCTAGCGGGGTGCGACTGGACGTGCAGTACTTC.